The 27 T cell receptor beta chains in this list originate from one sample, sequenced in a study of T cell responses to AZD1222 COVID-19 vaccine. Assay used: immunoSEQ multiplex PCR; TCRdb lists only in-frame clones, some missing. The sample lists around 170,000 clones, 80% to 95% occurring once. Sequencing was performed on peripheral blood, taken 28 days after the second AZD1222 dose. The receptors were gathered from an adult who received the AZD1222 COVID-19 vaccine.

The chain employs TRBV7-9 and TRBJ2-2; D unclear. The CDR3 consists of 11 residues. CDR1 and CDR2 (germline): SEHNR, FQNEAQ (reference sequence). V was clipped by 8 bases and J by 9 bases, with 10 bases between them. The CDR3 loop is CASSIARELFF. The CDR3 nucleotides read TGTGCCAGCTCGATCGCCCGGGAGCTGTTTTTT.

The chain uses TRBV7-2 and TRBJ1-3; 8 positions agree with TRBD1. This CDR3 spans 14 amino acids. In germline, CDR1 is SGHTA, CDR2 FQGNSA. The ends lost 3 bases at V and 14 bases at J; junction bases unmatched: 12. In nucleotides, the CDR3 is TGTGCCAGCAGCTTCTTAGTTGGGGGGGACAGGTTATATTTT. This sequence encodes CASSFLVGGDRLYF.

The chain uses TRBV6-2 or TRBV6-3 and TRBJ1-6; TRBD1 agrees at 7 bases. Germline-derived CDR1 and CDR2 are MNHEY and SVGEGT. The CDR3 contains 16 residues. V trimming: 6 bases; J trimming: 6 bases; junction bases outside the gene matches: 11. This chain's CDR3 is CASSHLYRDSNSPLHF. The DNA of the CDR3 is TGTGCCAGCAGCCACTTGTACCGGGACAGTAATTCACCCCTCCACTTT.

The chain carries TRBV27 and TRBJ1-2; weak D call: TRBD1 (6 bases). CDR1 and CDR2 from the germline V gene are MNHEY and SMNVEV (reference sequence). V was shortened by 6 bases and J by 3 bases, with 14 bases between the two germline ends. The CDR3 sequence is 14 residues long. The CDR3 DNA sequence: TGTGCCAGCAGCCCGGCGGGGGGCTACTATGGCTACACCTTC. Protein product: CASSPAGGYYGYTF.

This chain uses TRBV1 with TRBJ2-5; the table's D call, TRBD2, was not checked against the DNA. TRBV1 is recorded as a pseudogene. The CDR3 is 19 amino acids. The CDR3 spells CTSSQVPGGTTPFQETQYF. The CDR3 DNA reads as TGCACCAGCAGCCAAGTTCCCGGAGGGACCACCCCGTTCCAAGAGACCCAGTACTTC.

The J gene is TRBJ2-2, the V gene TRBV7-9; 7 bases match TRBD2. CDR3 length: 15 amino acids. Per the germline V gene, CDR1 is SEHNR and CDR2 is FQNEAQ (reference sequence). Unmatched junction bases numbered 6, after V lost 4 bases and J lost 4 bases. CDR3 nucleotides: TGTGCCAGCAGCTCCCTCCCGGGGGGCACCGGGGAGCTGTTTTTT. Protein sequence: CASSSLPGGTGELFF.

V is TRBV4-1 and J is TRBJ2-1; D is ambiguous. V lost 1 base to trimming and J lost 10 bases, with 8 bases between them. CDR3 length: 12 amino acids. CDR1 MGHRA and CDR2 YSYEKL come from the germline V gene. The CDR3 region is CASSQGTREQFF. In DNA, the CDR3 is TGCGCCAGCAGCCAAGGCACCAGGGAGCAGTTCTTC.

The chain carries TRBV14 and TRBJ1-2; a weak D match, TRBD1 (5 bases). With 2 bases removed from V and 4 bases from J, the gap between germline ends came to 14 bases. Looked up from germline, CDR1 is SGHDN and CDR2 is FVKESK. This CDR3 is built from 15 residues. CDR3 DNA: TGTGCCAGCAGCCAAACTCAGGGCTTCGGCTATGGCTACACCTTC. It is translated as CASSQTQGFGYGYTF.

This clone was recorded only once. This chain links TRBV6-6 with TRBJ1-4; D unresolved. Trimming took off 5 bases at V and 0 bases at J, with 10 bases between the two ends. The CDR3 totals 15 residues. CDR1 and CDR2 from the germline V gene are MNHNY and SVGAGI (reference sequence). The CDR3 region is CASSTTTSTNEKLFF. In DNA, the CDR3 is TGTGCCAGCAGTACGACTACATCAACTAATGAAAAACTGTTTTTT.

This chain joins TRBV7-8 and TRBJ2-7; a possible D gene is TRBD2 (5 bases). The V end was cut by 5 bases, the J end by 2 bases, with 10 bases between. CDR3 length equals 13 residues. Germline assignment: CDR1 SGHVS and CDR2 FQNEAQ. The CDR3 coding sequence is TGTGCCAGCAGCCCCCCGGGAACCTACGAGCAGTACTTC. This sequence encodes CASSPPGTYEQYF.

The chain is built from TRBV27 and TRBJ2-1; tentatively, D is TRBD1 (6 bases). Germline V CDR1 and CDR2: MNHEY, SMNVEV (reference sequence). This CDR3 is 13 amino acids long. Deletions cut 6 bases from V and 4 bases from J, with 10 bases between. The DNA of the CDR3 is TGTGCCAGCAGATCCAGGGGATACAATGAGCAGTTCTTC. Its translation is CASRSRGYNEQFF.

The chain links TRBV18 to TRBJ1-1, with 8 bases matching TRBD1. Germline loops: CDR1 KGHSH, CDR2 LQKENI. V gave up 0 bases and J gave up 4 bases; unmatched junction bases: 10. This CDR3 spans 17 amino acids. The CDR3 nucleotides are TGTGCCAGCTCACCACCGGACAGGGTGCCCGGAGTCACTGAAGCTTTCTTT. Residues: CASSPPDRVPGVTEAFF.

CDR3 sequence (DNA): TGCGCCAGCAGCCAACCTGATCAGCCCCAGCATTTT. Its protein is CASSQPDQPQHF. This chain joins TRBV4-1 and TRBJ1-5; the D is unclear. Trimming pared 2 bases from V and 5 bases from J, leaving 4 bases between. The V gene's germline CDR1 is MGHRA and CDR2 YSYEKL. The CDR3 is 12 amino acids.

This chain joins TRBV7-8 and TRBJ1-5; 10 bases match TRBD1. V was clipped by 1 base and J by 0 bases; unmatched bases: 12. CDR1 is SGHVS, CDR2 FQNEAQ, per germline. The CDR3 totals 20 residues. CDR3 loop: CASSLGFPGQGSYSNQPQHF. CDR3 in DNA: TGTGCCAGCAGCTTAGGCTTTCCGGGACAGGGGTCCTATAGCAATCAGCCCCAGCATTTT.

The chain is built from TRBV5-1 and TRBJ2-2; TRBD2 is a possible D gene (5 bases). The V gene lost 3 bases and the J gene lost 6 bases, with 15 bases spanning the gap. Germline loops: CDR1 SGHRS, CDR2 YFSETQ. The CDR3 extends over 15 amino acids. The DNA of the CDR3 is TGCGCCAGCAGCTCAAGTCCGGGGAAGGCCGGGGAGCTGTTTTTT. It encodes CASSSSPGKAGELFF.

V gene TRBV6-5 combines with J gene TRBJ1-5, with D hard to call. CDR1 is MNHEY and CDR2 is SVGAGI in the germline V gene. The CDR3 consists of 15 residues. Trimming left V 7 bases short and J 1 base short, with 14 bases between. CDR3 protein: CASKPDIISNQPQHF. CDR3 DNA sequence: TGTGCCAGCAAACCCGACATCATAAGCAATCAGCCCCAGCATTTT.

In its sample, this clone was seen once. The chain has TRBV6-2 or TRBV6-3 and TRBJ1-4; no clear D. The CDR3 contains 11 residues. V was trimmed by 5 bases and J by 8 bases, leaving 6 bases between them. Germline V gene sequence: CDR1 MNHEY, CDR2 SVGEGT. The CDR3 DNA follows: TGTGCCAGCAGTGCGAGGGAAAAACTGTTTTTT. Its protein is CASSAREKLFF.

This clone appeared a few times. The rearrangement uses TRBV7-2 and TRBJ2-7; D is undetermined. CDR1 and CDR2 from the germline V gene are SGHTA and FQGNSA. Trimming took off 1 base at V and 8 bases at J, with 12 bases between the two ends. The CDR3 runs 13 residues. The CDR3 sequence is CASSLVGSDKQYF. In DNA form, the CDR3 reads TGTGCCAGCAGCTTAGTAGGTTCAGACAAGCAGTACTTC. Combining the CDR3 with reference TRBV7-2 and TRBJ2-7 gives the whole variable domain GAGVSQSPSNKVTEKGKDVELRCDPISGHTALYWYRQSLGQGLEFLIYFQGNSAPDKSGLPSDRFSAERTGGSVSTLTIQRTQQEDSAVYLCASSLVGSDKQYFGPGTRLTVT.

This clone has just one count. V is TRBV27 and J is TRBJ2-3, with TRBD2 matching 7 bases. Per germline, CDR1 MNHEY and CDR2 SMNVEV (reference sequence). This CDR3 has 16 residues. V was clipped by 6 bases and J by 3 bases; unmatched bases: 12. The DNA for the CDR3 is TGTGCCAGCAGGGTAAGAGGGAGGGCCCCGACAGATACGCAGTATTTT. This codes for CASRVRGRAPTDTQYF.

This sequence joins TRBV9 and TRBJ1-2; 7 bases align to TRBD1. Per germline, CDR1 SGDLS and CDR2 YYNGEE. The CDR3 loop spans 15 amino acids. The trim removed 4 bases at V and 3 bases at J, leaving 9 bases unmatched. CDR3 bases: TGTGCCAGCAGCCTCCACAGGGGAGGCGACTATGGCTACACCTTC. The encoded protein is CASSLHRGGDYGYTF.

The rearrangement uses TRBV7-3 and TRBJ1-3; D gene ambiguous. V lost 3 bases, J lost 0 bases, and 9 bases lay in between. The CDR3 sequence is 15 residues long. Germline values: CDR1 SGHTA, CDR2 FQGTGA. The chain's CDR3 is CASSLHQSSGNTIYF. The CDR3 region has the DNA TGTGCCAGCAGCTTGCACCAAAGCTCTGGAAACACCATATATTTT.

The rearrangement links TRBV7-9 to TRBJ1-1; no firm D call. V lost 5 bases, J lost 2 bases, and 12 bases lay in between. Germline V lookup: CDR1 SEHNR, CDR2 FQNEAQ (reference sequence). This CDR3 has 14 amino acids. CDR3 nucleotide sequence: TGTGCCAGCAGCCACCAGAGACTAAACACTGAAGCTTTCTTT. Amino acids: CASSHQRLNTEAFF.

The chain carries TRBV28 and TRBJ2-7; D might be TRBD2 (5 bases). This CDR3 is built from 16 residues. Germline loops: CDR1 MDHEN, CDR2 SYDVKM. V was pared by 5 bases and J by 7 bases, with 24 bases between. CDR3 loop: CASSRRIGAVTGEQYF. The DNA of the CDR3 is TGTGCCAGCAGTCGTAGGATTGGAGCGGTCACGGGGGAGCAGTACTTC.

The CDR3 coding sequence is TGTGCCAGCAGCCCCCCCGGGTCTAGCAATCAGCCCCAGCATTTT. The encoded protein is CASSPPGSSNQPQHF. The rearrangement links TRBV9 to TRBJ1-5, with D unresolved. V lost 4 bases and J 0 bases, leaving 11 bases between the germline ends. The CDR3 length is 15 residues. CDR1 SGDLS and CDR2 YYNGEE come from the germline V gene. The entire variable domain, with the rest obtained from reference TRBV9 and TRBJ1-5, is as follows: DSGVTQTPKHLITATGQRVTLRCSPRSGDLSVYWYQQSLDQGLQFLIQYYNGEERAKGNILERFSAQQFPDLHSELNLSSLELGDSALYFCASSPPGSSNQPQHFGDGTRLSIL.

The V gene is TRBV28, the J gene TRBJ2-7, with D possibly being TRBD1 (5 bases). V was clipped by 7 bases and J by 2 bases, with 12 bases between them. This CDR3 has 13 amino acids. Looked up from germline, CDR1 is MDHEN and CDR2 is SYDVKM. The CDR3 DNA reads TGTGCCAGCACAACAGGATCCACCTACGAGCAGTACTTC. The encoded protein is CASTTGSTYEQYF.

The chain couples TRBV29-1 to TRBJ2-7, with D unclear. V dropped 5 bases and J dropped 5 bases, with 10 bases sitting between them. The germline CDR1 and CDR2 sequences are SQVTM and ANQGSEA. There are 11 residues in the CDR3. As DNA, the CDR3 is TGCAGCGTTCTTTCCGAGCACGAGCAGTACTTC. Its translation: CSVLSEHEQYF.

V and J are TRBV4-3 and TRBJ2-3; D tentatively fits TRBD1 or TRBD2 (6 bases each). The length of the CDR3 is 20 residues. The germline gives CDR1 LGHNA, CDR2 YSLEER. V dropped 1 base and J dropped 1 base, with 24 bases sitting between them. CDR3 amino acids: CASSQASRVGGRLGTDTQYF. CDR3 coding DNA: TGCGCCAGCAGCCAAGCCTCCAGGGTCGGGGGCCGACTGGGCACAGATACGCAGTATTTT.